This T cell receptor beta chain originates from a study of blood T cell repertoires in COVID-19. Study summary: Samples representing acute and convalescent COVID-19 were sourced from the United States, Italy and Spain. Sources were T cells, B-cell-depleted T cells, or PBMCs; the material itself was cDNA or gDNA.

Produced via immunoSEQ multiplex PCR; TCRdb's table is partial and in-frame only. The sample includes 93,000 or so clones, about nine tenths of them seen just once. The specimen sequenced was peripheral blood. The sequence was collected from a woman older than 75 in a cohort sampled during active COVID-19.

CDR3 protein: CASSLTGEGNIQYF. CDR3 sequence (DNA): TGCGCCAGCAGCTTGACCGGGGAAGGAAACATTCAGTACTTC. V usage is TRBV5-1 and J usage is TRBJ2-4, with a possible D match to TRBD2 (5 bases). This CDR3 region has 14 residues. The germline V and J ends were trimmed by 1 base and 6 bases, with 11 bases remaining between them. Germline V gene data show CDR1 as SGHRS and CDR2 as YFSETQ.